This TCR beta chain derives from a study of human T cells and chemical hapten exposure. This sample's time point: patch test 1, 2 weeks after DPC sensitization. The treatment here: therapeutic diphenylcyclopropenone sensitization with weekly scalp DPC. The study extracted total RNA from unfractionated whole blood. This clonotype was counted at least ten times. Germline loops: CDR1 SGHTA, CDR2 FQGNSA. The CDR3 consists of 15 residues. Trimming stripped 7 bases from V and 2 bases from J, with 18 bases between. TCRdb analysed the RACE reads with MiXCR anew, one entry per CDR3 protein. The top ten hold more than 1.3% of the sample, which has roughly 120,000 distinct CDR3 sequences, about an eighth seen once.

This rearrangement joins TRBV7-2 to TRBJ2-7; tentative D call: TRBD1 (6 bases). This receptor was taken from a woman between 50 and 59 years old with alopecia areata. Some clones in this sample may be carry-over from other donors' samples. The sample in question was whole blood, obtained in connection with sensitization to the hapten diphenylcyclopropenone (DPC). The CDR3 DNA is TGTGCCAGCACCCTTACAGGGTCGTCGGCCTACGAGCAGTACTTC. Protein sequence: CASTLTGSSAYEQYF. The whole variable domain, filled in from reference TRBV7-2 and TRBJ2-7, reads GAGVSQSPSNKVTEKGKDVELRCDPISGHTALYWYRQSLGQGLEFLIYFQGNSAPDKSGLPSDRFSAERTGGSVSTLTIQRTQQEDSAVYLCASTLTGSSAYEQYFGPGTRLTVT.